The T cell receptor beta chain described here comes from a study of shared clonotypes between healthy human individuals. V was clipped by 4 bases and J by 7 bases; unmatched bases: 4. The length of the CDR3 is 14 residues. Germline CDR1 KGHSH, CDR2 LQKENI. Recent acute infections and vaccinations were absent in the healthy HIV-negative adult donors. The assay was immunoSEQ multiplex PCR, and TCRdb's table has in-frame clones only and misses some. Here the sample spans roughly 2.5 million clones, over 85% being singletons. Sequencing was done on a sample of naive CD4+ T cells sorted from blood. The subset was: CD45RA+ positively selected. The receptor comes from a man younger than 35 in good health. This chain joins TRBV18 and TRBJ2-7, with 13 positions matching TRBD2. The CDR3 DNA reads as TGTGCCAGCTCACGGACTAGCGGGAGTGGGGAGCAGTACTTC. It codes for CASSRTSGSGEQYF. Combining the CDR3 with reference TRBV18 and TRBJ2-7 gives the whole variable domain NAGVMQNPRHLVRRRGQEARLRCSPMKGHSHVYWYRQLPEEGLKFMVYLQKENIIDESGMPKERFSAEFPKEGPSILRIQQVVRGDSAAYFCASSRTSGSGEQYFGPGTRLTVT.